A selection of T cell receptor beta chains follows, all from one sample in a study of molecular identifiers for immune sequencing clone quantification. Using its own MiXCR run on the PCR reads, TCRdb lists one record per CDR3 protein. This sample has approximately 550,000 distinct CDR3 sequences, with over 20% found just once. Sequenced sample: naive CD8+ T cells from blood, with Jurkat cell RNA spiked in. The receptors stem from a human donor in good health. Some libraries in this study had Jurkat cell RNA spiked in. The CDR3 runs from the conserved cysteine through the conserved F or W. The D gene is left open where the match is weak. The size of a clone is reported for some rows only, either as once, few or many, or as a class for expanded clones.

j_call v_call d_call clone_size cdr3_aa cdr3_nt
TRBJ1-1 TRBV7-3 NA many CASSLLGVGTEAFF TGTGCCAGCAGCCTCCTGGGGGTTGGGACTGAAGCTTTCTTT
TRBJ2-3 TRBV11-2 NA few CASSLMGGADTQYF TGTGCCAGCAGCTTAATGGGTGGGGCAGATACGCAGTATTTT
TRBJ2-7 TRBV29-1 NA many CSVEDGYGGCEQYF TGCAGCGTTGAAGATGGTTACGGGGGATGCGAGCAGTACTTC
TRBJ1-1 TRBV12-3/TRBV12-4 TRBD1 NA CATRGELGTGAFF TGTGCCACCAGGGGGGAATTGGGGACTGGAGCTTTCTTT
TRBJ1-4 TRBV7-2 NA many CASSLGGSILATNEKLFF TGTGCCAGCAGCTTAGGGGGCAGTATTCTCGCAACTAATGAAAAACTGTTTTTT
TRBJ2-3 TRBV9 NA NA CASSVGRFTSTDTQYF TGTGCCAGCAGCGTAGGGCGGTTCACTAGCACAGATACGCAGTATTTT
TRBJ1-1 TRBV11-2 NA NA CASSLVLGRMNTEAFF TGTGCCAGCAGCTTAGTATTGGGACGGATGAACACTGAAGCTTTCTTT
TRBJ2-7 TRBV5-6 NA many CASSLNSEQYF TGTGCCAGCAGCTTGAATTCCGAGCAGTACTTC
TRBJ2-3 TRBV4-3 TRBD2 many CASSQGTSGGAGTDTQYF TGCGCCAGCAGCCAAGGGACTAGCGGGGGGGCCGGGACAGATACGCAGTATTTT
TRBJ2-3 TRBV25-1 NA NA CASSDLLIGQGADTQYF TGTGCCAGCAGTGACCTCTTGATCGGGCAGGGTGCCGATACGCAGTATTTT
TRBJ1-1 TRBV27 NA NA CASSSRRVTEAFF TGTGCCAGCAGTTCACGTCGGGTAACTGAAGCTTTCTTT
TRBJ1-1 TRBV13 NA many CASSLGRTGKEAFF TGTGCCAGCAGCTTAGGCCGTACAGGGAAAGAAGCTTTCTTT
TRBJ2-2 TRBV7-2 TRBD1 NA CASSLGFIRLGQVGTGELFF TGTGCCAGCAGCTTAGGCTTCATACGATTGGGACAGGTCGGCACCGGGGAGCTGTTTTTT
TRBJ1-1 TRBV5-1 TRBD1 many CASSLYGQGDNTEAFF TGCGCCAGCAGCTTGTACGGACAGGGGGACAACACTGAAGCTTTCTTT
TRBJ2-7 TRBV2 NA NA CASSSGDVGYEQYF TGTGCCAGCAGCTCCGGGGACGTTGGCTACGAGCAGTACTTC
TRBJ2-3 TRBV20-1 TRBD2 NA CSARDIAGGQGHTDTQYF TGCAGTGCTAGAGACATAGCGGGGGGTCAGGGCCACACAGATACGCAGTATTTT
TRBJ1-1 TRBV30 TRBD1 many CAWTTGGTEAFF TGTGCCTGGACTACAGGGGGAACTGAAGCTTTCTTT
TRBJ2-3 TRBV10-3 NA NA CAISVSGTDAQCF TGTGCCATCAGTGTGTCCGGCACAGATGCGCAGTGTTTT
TRBJ2-7 TRBV28 TRBD2 NA CASRGLAGSSCEQYF TGTGCCAGCAGAGGACTAGCGGGGAGCTCCTGCGAGCAGTACTTC
TRBJ1-1 TRBV5-1 TRBD1 NA CASGTGGGYANTEAFF TGCGCCAGCGGGACAGGGGGCGGTTATGCGAACACTGAAGCTTTCTTT
TRBJ1-1 TRBV20-1 NA few CSAREAGKAFF TGCAGTGCTAGAGAGGCAGGGAAAGCTTTCTTT
TRBJ1-1 TRBV20-1 TRBD1 many CSASPGGPGDTEAFF TGCAGTGCTAGCCCAGGGGGCCCGGGGGACACTGAAGCTTTCTTT
TRBJ1-5 TRBV7-2 TRBD1 few CASSFSRGLSQPQHF TGTGCCAGCAGCTTCAGTAGGGGGCTGAGTCAGCCCCAGCATTTT
TRBJ1-1 TRBV12-3/TRBV12-4 NA few CASSPTGPDTEAFF TGTGCCAGCAGTCCCACAGGGCCGGACACTGAAGCTTTCTTT
TRBJ2-2 TRBV28 NA few CASSLRTENTGELFF TGTGCCAGCAGTTTACGGACAGAGAACACCGGGGAGCTGTTTTTT
TRBJ2-7 TRBV15 TRBD1 NA CATSRQDRGSYEQYF TGTGCCACCAGCAGACAGGACAGGGGAAGCTACGAGCAGTACTTC
TRBJ2-7 TRBV4-1 NA NA CASSQNPPAGGAYEQYF TGCGCCAGCAGCCAAAACCCACCCGCGGGTGGGGCCTACGAGCAGTACTTC
TRBJ2-2 TRBV4-3 TRBD2 many CASSQDSSSGATGELFF TGCGCCAGCAGCCAAGATTCCTCCAGCGGGGCTACCGGGGAGCTGTTTTTT
TRBJ2-1 TRBV11-2 NA few CASSLDAGSANEQFF TGTGCCAGCAGCTTAGATGCAGGGTCTGCGAATGAGCAGTTCTTC
TRBJ1-5 TRBV28 TRBD1 many CASSFRGRGGDQPQHF TGTGCCAGCAGTTTCAGGGGGCGCGGAGGGGATCAGCCCCAGCATTTT
TRBJ2-5 TRBV4-2 TRBD2 few CASSQDYPSGRRETQYF TGTGCCAGCAGCCAAGATTACCCTAGCGGCAGGAGAGAGACCCAGTACTTC
TRBJ2-2 TRBV7-8 NA NA CASSLPPTEPNTGELFF TGTGCCAGCAGCCTTCCCCCCACAGAACCGAACACCGGGGAGCTGTTTTTT
TRBJ2-1 TRBV7-3 NA few CASASGHNSYNEQFF TGTGCCAGCGCAAGCGGGCACAACTCCTACAATGAGCAGTTCTTC
TRBJ2-3 TRBV2 TRBD2 few CASSEGSGGAGWADTQYF TGTGCCAGCAGTGAAGGAAGCGGGGGGGCCGGATGGGCAGATACGCAGTATTTT
TRBJ2-2 TRBV29-1 NA many CSVVGQRTGELFF TGCAGCGTTGTTGGCCAGCGCACCGGGGAGCTGTTTTTT
TRBJ2-7 TRBV6-5 NA few CASSYAYGEQYF TGTGCCAGCAGTTACGCCTACGGCGAGCAGTACTTC
TRBJ2-3 TRBV6-2/TRBV6-3 NA NA CASRGPTTDTQYF TGTGCCAGCAGAGGCCCAACGACAGATACGCAGTATTTT
TRBJ2-5 TRBV6-2/TRBV6-3 TRBD1 few CASSYGRTGRQETQYF TGTGCCAGCAGTTACGGCCGGACAGGGCGCCAAGAGACCCAGTACTTC
TRBJ2-7 TRBV2 NA many CASRPQGSSGEQYF TGTGCCAGCAGACCACAGGGCTCGTCGGGCGAGCAGTACTTC
TRBJ1-1 TRBV9 NA few CASSVVGGPYTEAFF TGTGCCAGCAGCGTAGTTGGGGGGCCCTACACTGAAGCTTTCTTT
TRBJ1-1 TRBV9 NA NA CASSAPGFTEAFF TGTGCCAGCAGCGCGCCCGGGTTTACTGAAGCTTTCTTT
TRBJ2-1 TRBV7-9 TRBD2 few CASSLVPAVYISGTYNEQFF TGTGCCAGCAGCTTAGTACCCGCCGTGTATATTAGCGGGACCTACAATGAGCAGTTCTTC
TRBJ2-2 TRBV20-1 NA NA CSARDRLGQITGELVF TGCAGTGCTAGAGATCGCCTCGGACAGATCACCGGGGAGCTGGTTTTT
TRBJ1-5 TRBV27 TRBD1 many CASSLGTGANQPQHF TGTGCCAGCAGTTTAGGGACAGGGGCCAATCAGCCCCAGCATTTT
TRBJ2-3 TRBV14 NA many CASSQEKVGSDTQYF TGTGCCAGCAGCCAAGAAAAAGTGGGATCAGATACGCAGTATTTT
TRBJ1-4 TRBV9 NA NA CASSVDDEKLFF TGTGCCAGCAGCGTAGATGATGAAAAACTGTTTTTT
TRBJ2-7 TRBV20-1 NA many CSARDEGTEQYF TGCAGTGCTAGAGATGAGGGGACCGAGCAGTACTTC
TRBJ2-7 TRBV30 TRBD1 NA CASKTGPYEQYF TGTGCCTCCAAGACAGGGCCCTACGAGCAGTACTTC
TRBJ2-1 TRBV10-3 NA few CAISEATRDTKTYNEQFF TGTGCCATCAGTGAGGCAACCCGGGACACCAAAACCTACAATGAGCAGTTCTTC
TRBJ2-1 TRBV5-4 TRBD1 many CASSHRTGGIWNEQFF TGTGCCAGCAGCCACAGGACAGGGGGCATTTGGAATGAGCAGTTCTTC
TRBJ2-7 TRBV30 NA NA CAWSYAASYEQYF TGTGCCTGGAGTTACGCAGCTTCCTACGAGCAGTACTTC
TRBJ1-4 TRBV30 TRBD1 few CAWSGTGPGLGEKLFF TGTGCCTGGTCCGGGACAGGCCCAGGATTGGGGGAAAAACTGTTTTTT
TRBJ1-5 TRBV7-6 NA many CASSLLLDQPQHF TGTGCCAGCAGCTTGCTCCTCGATCAGCCCCAGCATTTT
TRBJ1-1 TRBV4-1 NA many CASSQGSYLNTEAFF TGCGCCAGCAGCCAAGGTAGTTACCTGAACACTGAAGCTTTCTTT